The present T cell receptor beta chain was sequenced within a study of blood T cell repertoires in COVID-19 (dated by TCRdb to 2019 to 2021). Background on the whole study: The collaborator samples originated in the United States, Italy and Spain and spanned the acute and convalescent phases of COVID-19. Deeply sampled blood TCRbeta repertoires from subjects exposed to, actively infected with, or recovered from COVID-19 were included in the dataset. Where HLA class I and class II types were available, the types were taken from metadata supplied by the sample provider, not from assay-based typing. The prospective study material was composed of cDNA or gDNA derived from T cells, B-cell-depleted T cells, or PBMCs. The repertoires were made available in a free public database intended to serve as a resource for research on the immune response to SARS-CoV-2. The samples were drawn from the first 160 participants of the ongoing ImmuneRACE study and from 950 to 1,500 subjects provided by 6 global collaborators. Nearly every sample came with metadata listing a de-identified subject ID, COVID-19 status, age in years and sex. Study-wide findings and limitations: Clinical and demographic metadata were provided uncurated, with the amount varying by source and participant.

TCRbeta CDR3 regions were amplified from genomic DNA by means of the immunoSEQ Assay, a bias-controlled multiplex PCR. In the original analysis: The number of nucleated cells in each sample was estimated from the amplification of reference gene primers within the assay. Sequence reads were collapsed and filtered to measure the absolute abundance of every unique TCRbeta CDR3 rearrangement. For each sample, productive Simpson clonality was calculated as the square root of Simpson's diversity index over productive rearrangements. TCRdb re-hosts the immuneACCESS table, in-frame sequences only. Its copies lack some clones; in the studies checked, an unresolved V gene accounts for under half of them, and the cause for the rest is not known. The DNA was the basis for D and trimming; V, J and clone size are from that table. This sample comprises 300,000 or so clones, 86% of them detected only once. Of the sample, 1.5% to 2% falls within the top ten clones.

Each collaborating institution followed its own protocols to collect whole blood in K2EDTA tubes. For TCRbeta analysis, collaborators shipped samples in one of three forms: frozen whole blood, isolated PBMCs, or DNA extracted from either of those sample types. About this clone: Its antigen specificity is not known. Base quality data are lacking; no much larger clone is found one base away.

Sequenced: peripheral blood. This TCR derives from a woman between 50 and 59 years old with acute or convalescent COVID-19.

The encoded CDR3 is CASGGLHNEQFF. The nucleotides read TGTGCCAGCGGGGGACTACACAATGAGCAGTTCTTC. The V and J segments used are TRBV5-4 and TRBJ2-1, with 7 central nucleotides matching TRBD2. V loses 7 bases at its end and J loses 5 bases; junction bases beyond the gene matches: 3. CDR1 and CDR2, per the germline V gene (reference sequence), are SGHNT and YYREEE. Including the terminal cysteine and phenylalanine, the CDR3 comprises 12 residues. Here the CDR3 DNA is all that survives: 36 bases in frame from base 1.